This T cell receptor (beta chain) was sequenced in a study of cytomegalovirus exposure and HLA in healthy donors. Study outcomes and limitations: It was shown in a later analysis that HLA-associated TCR beta chains were more clonally expanded than other, equally common chains. The authors excluded some V segments, including TRBV6-2 and TRBV6-3, as indistinguishable.

Germline lookup yields CDR1 SSHAT and CDR2 FNYEAQ (reference sequence). The CDR3 has 16 residues. The PCR made use of 60 Vbeta and 13 Jbeta primers. The data were produced by immunoSEQ multiplex PCR, yet TCRdb's version contains in-frame clones alone and is incomplete. Of roughly 140,000 clones in the sample, over 70% were seen once. Comments on this clone: Antigen specificity is unknown. Mismatch with germline at one junction end may stem from a read error.

Sample: PBMCs. The rearrangement links TRBV7-7 to TRBJ2-2, with D perhaps TRBD1 (5 bases). The sequence was obtained from a man aged 40-49 years in good health and CMV-seropositive. The CDR3 reads CASSLVWTTNTGELFF. The CDR3 region has the DNA TGTGCTAGCAGCTTAGTTTGGACAACGAACACCGGGGAGCTGTTTTTT.